The 6 T cell receptor beta chains given below trace back to one sample, sequenced in a study of patients and donors after allogeneic stem cell transplantation. Via MiXCR, TCRdb re-called the RT-PCR reads, giving one row per CDR3 protein. In the table there are approximately 410,000 distinct CDR3 sequences, roughly 17% of which are singletons. The source material was blood, either unsorted or a sorted T cell fraction (not recorded which). The origin of the receptors is a human donor who was either an allogeneic HSCT recipient or a stem cell or donor lymphocyte infusion donor (not recorded which). It is not recorded whose cells these are; they may come from a transplant donor.

This clonotype was picked up many times. The chain is built from TRBV12-3 or TRBV12-4 and TRBJ2-7, with 8 bases aligning to TRBD2. V lost 5 bases and J lost 0; bases outside the gene matches: 0. The CDR3 is 13 amino acids. CDR3 region: CASSTSGSYEQYF. CDR3 DNA: TGTGCCAGCAGTACTAGCGGCTCCTACGAGCAGTACTTC.

The chain uses TRBV2 and TRBJ1-1; D possibly corresponds to TRBD1 (5 bases). The CDR3 runs to 11 residues. Trimming took 10 bases from V and 7 from J, leaving 13 bases between them. Germline CDR1 reads SNHLY; CDR2 reads FYNNEI. The CDR3 loop is CAKAPGLEAFF. CDR3 bases: TGTGCCAAGGCCCCGGGACTTGAAGCTTTCTTT.

At least ten counts were recorded for this clonotype. The chain recombines TRBV5-1 with TRBJ2-5, with TRBD1 as a possible D gene (6 bases). Germline-derived CDR1 and CDR2 are SGHRS and YFSETQ. The CDR3 length is 14 residues. The V gene lost 1 base and the J gene lost 5 bases, with 12 bases spanning the gap. The CDR3: CASSLTGSWETQYF. The CDR3, as DNA: TGCGCCAGCAGCTTGACAGGGTCCTGGGAGACCCAGTACTTC. The entire variable domain, with the rest obtained from reference TRBV5-1 and TRBJ2-5, is as follows: KAGVTQTPRYLIKTRGQQVTLSCSPISGHRSVSWYQQTPGQGLQFLFEYFSETQRNKGNFPGRFSGRQFSNSRSEMNVSTLELGDSALYLCASSLTGSWETQYFGPGTRLLVL.

The chain carries TRBV20-1 and TRBJ1-4, with D tentatively TRBD1 (5 bases). Per the germline V gene, CDR1 is DFQATT and CDR2 is SNEGSKA (reference sequence). V lost 6 bases and J 5 bases, leaving 13 bases between the germline ends. The CDR3 runs 13 residues. The CDR3 bases are TGCAGTGCCAGACGCCAGGGAAATGAAAAACTGTTTTTT. Translated: CSARRQGNEKLFF.

This rearrangement joins TRBV18 to TRBJ2-5; D not certain. V lost 0 bases and J lost 5, with 10 bases in between. The CDR3 runs to 14 residues. CDR1 and CDR2 from the germline V gene are KGHSH and LQKENI. This CDR3 is CASSPPSATETQYF. As DNA, the CDR3 is TGTGCCAGCTCACCACCTTCCGCTACCGAGACCCAGTACTTC.

There are a few counts of this clonotype. This chain connects TRBV7-9 to TRBJ2-4; a weak D match, TRBD2 (6 bases). The CDR3 is 16 residues long. V was clipped by 5 bases and J by 0 bases, with 14 bases between them. Germline V gives CDR1 SEHNR, CDR2 FQNEAQ (reference sequence). The CDR3 is CASSPRSGVAKNIQYF. CDR3 bases: TGTGCCAGCAGCCCCCGGTCGGGGGTAGCCAAAAACATTCAGTACTTC.